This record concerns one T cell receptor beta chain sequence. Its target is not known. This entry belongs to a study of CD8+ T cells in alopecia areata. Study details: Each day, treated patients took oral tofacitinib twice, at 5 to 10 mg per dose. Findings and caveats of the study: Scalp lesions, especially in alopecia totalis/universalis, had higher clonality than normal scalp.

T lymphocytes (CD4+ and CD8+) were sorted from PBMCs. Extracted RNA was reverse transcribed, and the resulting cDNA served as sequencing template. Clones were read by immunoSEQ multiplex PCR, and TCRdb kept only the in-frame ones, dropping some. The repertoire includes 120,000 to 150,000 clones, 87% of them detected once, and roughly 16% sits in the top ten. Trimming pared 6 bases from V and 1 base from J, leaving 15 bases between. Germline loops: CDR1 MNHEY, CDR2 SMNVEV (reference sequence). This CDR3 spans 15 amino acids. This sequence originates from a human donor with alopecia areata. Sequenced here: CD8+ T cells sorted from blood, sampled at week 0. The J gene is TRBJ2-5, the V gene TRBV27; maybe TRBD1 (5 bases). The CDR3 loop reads CASRGRQFPQETQYF. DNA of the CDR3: TGTGCCAGCAGGGGTCGACAGTTCCCCCAAGAGACCCAGTACTTC.